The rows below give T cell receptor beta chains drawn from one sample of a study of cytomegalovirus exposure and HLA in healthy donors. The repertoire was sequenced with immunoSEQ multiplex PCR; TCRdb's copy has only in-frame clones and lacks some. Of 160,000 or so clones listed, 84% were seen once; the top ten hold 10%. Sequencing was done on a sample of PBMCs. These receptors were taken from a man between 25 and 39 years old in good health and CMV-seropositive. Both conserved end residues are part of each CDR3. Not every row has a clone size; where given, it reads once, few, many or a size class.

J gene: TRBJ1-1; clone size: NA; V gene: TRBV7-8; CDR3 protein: CASSLNTGGNTEAFF
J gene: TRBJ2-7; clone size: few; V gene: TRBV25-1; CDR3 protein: CASSWGGGRGEQYF
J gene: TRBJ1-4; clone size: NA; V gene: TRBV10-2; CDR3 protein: CASRSGGGEKLFF
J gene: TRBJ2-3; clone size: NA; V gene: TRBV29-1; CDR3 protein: CSVEDGGNTQYF
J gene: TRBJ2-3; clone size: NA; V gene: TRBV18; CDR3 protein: CASSPLRRVETPDTQYF
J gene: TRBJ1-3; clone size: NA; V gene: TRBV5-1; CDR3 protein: CASRSTGFSGNTIYF
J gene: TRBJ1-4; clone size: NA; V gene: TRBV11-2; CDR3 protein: CASSYRGRAEKLFF
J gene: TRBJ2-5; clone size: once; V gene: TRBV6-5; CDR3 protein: CASSFAETQYF
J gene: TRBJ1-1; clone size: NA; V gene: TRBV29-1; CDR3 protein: CSVGGGGAHPTSNTEAFF
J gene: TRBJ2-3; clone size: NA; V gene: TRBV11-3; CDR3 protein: CASSQGLATDTQYF
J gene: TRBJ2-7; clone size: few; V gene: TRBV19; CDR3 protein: CASSPSDSHIREQYF
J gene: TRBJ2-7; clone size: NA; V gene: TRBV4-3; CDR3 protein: CASSQDRGQGYEQYF
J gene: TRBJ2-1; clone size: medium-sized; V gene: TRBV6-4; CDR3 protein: CASSDSTSGSNEQFF
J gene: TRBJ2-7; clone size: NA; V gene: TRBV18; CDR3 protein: CASSPGFARGPPYEQYF
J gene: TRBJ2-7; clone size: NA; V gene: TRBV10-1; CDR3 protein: CASSVSRGSQEQYF
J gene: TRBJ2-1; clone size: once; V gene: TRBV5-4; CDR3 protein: CASSGRQGLINEQFF
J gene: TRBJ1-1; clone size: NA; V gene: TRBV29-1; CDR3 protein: CSVGYRGGNTEAFF
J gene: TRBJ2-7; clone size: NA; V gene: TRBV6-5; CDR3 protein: CASSLLAGSSYEQYF
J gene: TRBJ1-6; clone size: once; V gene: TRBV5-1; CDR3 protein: CASSLEYRVSSSYNSPLHF
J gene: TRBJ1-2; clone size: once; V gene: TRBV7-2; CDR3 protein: CASSPGQGNGYTF
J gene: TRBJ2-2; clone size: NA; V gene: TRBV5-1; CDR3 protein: CASSLVQANSELFF
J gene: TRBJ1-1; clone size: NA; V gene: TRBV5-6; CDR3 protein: CASSLGLRANTEAFF
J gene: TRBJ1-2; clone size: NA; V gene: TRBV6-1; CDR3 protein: CASSEIDTFNYGYTF
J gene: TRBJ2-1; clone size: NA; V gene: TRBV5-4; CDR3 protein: CASSLVQGYNEQFF
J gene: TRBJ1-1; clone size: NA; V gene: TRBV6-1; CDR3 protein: CASWGRLNTEAFF
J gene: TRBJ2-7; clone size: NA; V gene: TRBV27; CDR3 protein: CASTQRVGNYEQYF
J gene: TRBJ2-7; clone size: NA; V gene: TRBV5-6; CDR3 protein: CASSLGARGGYF
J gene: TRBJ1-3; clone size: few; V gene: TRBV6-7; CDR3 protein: CASSYLDRAGNTIYF
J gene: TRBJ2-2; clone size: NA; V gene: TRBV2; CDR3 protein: CASSERAGGPTGELFF
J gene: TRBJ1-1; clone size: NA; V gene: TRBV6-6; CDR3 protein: CASSYQTGPGVAEAFF
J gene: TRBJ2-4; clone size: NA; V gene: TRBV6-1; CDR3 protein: CASRVDILPKNIQYF
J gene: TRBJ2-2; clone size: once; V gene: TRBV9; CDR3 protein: CASSVVGANTGELFF
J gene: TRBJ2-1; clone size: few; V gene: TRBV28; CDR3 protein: CASTQWAGVGLEFF
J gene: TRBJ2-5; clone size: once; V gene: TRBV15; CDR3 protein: CATSRPDRVSLKMYQETQYF
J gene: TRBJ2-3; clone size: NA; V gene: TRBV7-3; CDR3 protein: CASSSRTGEDTQYF
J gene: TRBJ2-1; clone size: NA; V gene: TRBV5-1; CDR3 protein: CASSLETSAYEQFF
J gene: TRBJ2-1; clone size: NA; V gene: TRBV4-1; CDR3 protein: CASSQDLSGGAGEQFF
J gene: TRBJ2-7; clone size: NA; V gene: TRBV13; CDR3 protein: CASSLAETYEQYF